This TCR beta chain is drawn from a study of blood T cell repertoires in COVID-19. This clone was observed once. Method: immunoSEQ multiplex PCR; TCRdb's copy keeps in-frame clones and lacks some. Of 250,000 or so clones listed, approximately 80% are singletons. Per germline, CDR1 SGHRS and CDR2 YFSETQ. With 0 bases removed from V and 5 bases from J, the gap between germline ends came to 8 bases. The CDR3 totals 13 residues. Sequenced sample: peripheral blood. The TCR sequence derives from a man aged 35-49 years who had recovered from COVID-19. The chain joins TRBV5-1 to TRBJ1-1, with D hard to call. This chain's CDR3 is CASSLAEGTEAFF. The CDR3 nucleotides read TGCGCCAGCAGCTTGGCCGAGGGAACTGAAGCTTTCTTT.